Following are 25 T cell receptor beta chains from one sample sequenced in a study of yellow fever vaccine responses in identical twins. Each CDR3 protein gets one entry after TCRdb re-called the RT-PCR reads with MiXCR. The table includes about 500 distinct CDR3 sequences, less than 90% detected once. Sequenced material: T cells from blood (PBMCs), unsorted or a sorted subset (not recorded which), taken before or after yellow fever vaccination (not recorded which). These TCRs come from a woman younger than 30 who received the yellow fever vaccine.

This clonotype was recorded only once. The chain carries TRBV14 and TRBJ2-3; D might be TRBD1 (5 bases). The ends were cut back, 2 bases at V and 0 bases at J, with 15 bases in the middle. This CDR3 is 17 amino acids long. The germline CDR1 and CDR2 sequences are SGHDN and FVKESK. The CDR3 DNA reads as TGTGCCAGCAGCCAAACCTACAGGATAACTAGCACAGATACGCAGTATTTT. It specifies CASSQTYRITSTDTQYF.

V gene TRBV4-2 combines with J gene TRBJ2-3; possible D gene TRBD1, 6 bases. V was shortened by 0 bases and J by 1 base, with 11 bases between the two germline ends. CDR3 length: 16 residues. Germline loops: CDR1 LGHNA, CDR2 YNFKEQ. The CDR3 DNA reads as TGTGCCAGCAGCCAAGATTTGGCAGGGGGCACAGATACGCAGTATTTT. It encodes CASSQDLAGGTDTQYF.

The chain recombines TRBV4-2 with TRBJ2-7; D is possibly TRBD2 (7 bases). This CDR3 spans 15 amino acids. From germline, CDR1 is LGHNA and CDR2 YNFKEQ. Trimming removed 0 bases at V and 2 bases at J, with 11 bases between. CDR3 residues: CASSQDSGGTYEQYV. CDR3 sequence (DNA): TGTGCCAGCAGCCAAGATTCGGGGGGCACCTACGAGCAGTACGTC.

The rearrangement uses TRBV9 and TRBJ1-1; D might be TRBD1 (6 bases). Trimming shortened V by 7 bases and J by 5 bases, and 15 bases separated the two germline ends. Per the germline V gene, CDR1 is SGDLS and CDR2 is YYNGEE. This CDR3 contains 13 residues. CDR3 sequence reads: CASSDSLGTEAFF. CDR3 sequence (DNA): TGTGCCAGCTCGGACAGCCTGGGGACTGAAGCTTTCTTT.

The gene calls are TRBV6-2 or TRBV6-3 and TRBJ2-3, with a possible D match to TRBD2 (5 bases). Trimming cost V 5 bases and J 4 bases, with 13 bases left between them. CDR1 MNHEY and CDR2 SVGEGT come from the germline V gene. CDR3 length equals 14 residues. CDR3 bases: TGTGCCAGCAGTACTAGTTCCGAAGCAGATACGCAGTATTTT. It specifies CASSTSSEADTQYF.

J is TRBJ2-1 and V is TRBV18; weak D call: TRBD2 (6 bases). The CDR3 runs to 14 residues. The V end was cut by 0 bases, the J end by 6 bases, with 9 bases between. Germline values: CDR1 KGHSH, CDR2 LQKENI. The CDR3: CASSPPFGGNEQFF. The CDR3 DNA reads TGTGCCAGCTCACCACCGTTCGGGGGCAATGAGCAGTTCTTC.

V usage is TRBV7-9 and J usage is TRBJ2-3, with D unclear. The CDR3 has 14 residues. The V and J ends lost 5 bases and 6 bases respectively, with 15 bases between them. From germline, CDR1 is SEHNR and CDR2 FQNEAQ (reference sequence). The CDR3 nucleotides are TGTGCCAGCAGCACCCTCACGGGTGCGGATACGCAGTATTTT. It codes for CASSTLTGADTQYF.

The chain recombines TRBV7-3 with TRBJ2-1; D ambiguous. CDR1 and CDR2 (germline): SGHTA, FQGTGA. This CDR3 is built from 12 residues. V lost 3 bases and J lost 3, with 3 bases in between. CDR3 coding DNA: TGTGCCAGCAGCTTTCACTACAATGAGCAGTTCTTC. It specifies CASSFHYNEQFF.

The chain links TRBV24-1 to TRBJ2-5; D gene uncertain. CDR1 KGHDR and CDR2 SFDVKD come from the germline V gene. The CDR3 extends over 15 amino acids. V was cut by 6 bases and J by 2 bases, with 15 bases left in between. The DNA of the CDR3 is TGTGCCACCAGTTCCGTACTAACCCAACAAGAGACCCAGTACTTC. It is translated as CATSSVLTQQETQYF.

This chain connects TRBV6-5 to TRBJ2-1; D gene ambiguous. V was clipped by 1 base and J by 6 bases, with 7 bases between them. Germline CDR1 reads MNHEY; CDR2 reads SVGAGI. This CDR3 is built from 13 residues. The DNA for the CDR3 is TGTGCCAGCAGTTACTTCGGTTTCAATGAGCAGTTCTTC. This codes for CASSYFGFNEQFF.

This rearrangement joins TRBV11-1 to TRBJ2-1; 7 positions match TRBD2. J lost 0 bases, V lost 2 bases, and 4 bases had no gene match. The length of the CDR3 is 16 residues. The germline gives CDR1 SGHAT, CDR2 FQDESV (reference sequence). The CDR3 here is CASSLRAGSSYNEQFF. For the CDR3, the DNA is TGTGCCAGCAGCTTAAGAGCGGGGAGCTCCTACAATGAGCAGTTCTTC.

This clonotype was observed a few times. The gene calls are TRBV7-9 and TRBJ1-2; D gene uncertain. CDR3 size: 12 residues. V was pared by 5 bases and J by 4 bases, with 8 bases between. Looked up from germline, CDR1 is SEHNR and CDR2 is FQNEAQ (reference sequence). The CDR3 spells CASSPGSYGYTF. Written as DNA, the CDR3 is TGTGCCAGCAGCCCGGGGAGCTATGGCTACACCTTC.

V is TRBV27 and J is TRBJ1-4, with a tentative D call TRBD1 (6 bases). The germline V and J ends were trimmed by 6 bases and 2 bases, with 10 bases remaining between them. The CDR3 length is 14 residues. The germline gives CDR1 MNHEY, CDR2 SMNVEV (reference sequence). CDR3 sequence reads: CASSYRATNEKLFF. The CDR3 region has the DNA TGTGCCAGCAGCTACAGGGCTACTAATGAAAAACTGTTTTTT.

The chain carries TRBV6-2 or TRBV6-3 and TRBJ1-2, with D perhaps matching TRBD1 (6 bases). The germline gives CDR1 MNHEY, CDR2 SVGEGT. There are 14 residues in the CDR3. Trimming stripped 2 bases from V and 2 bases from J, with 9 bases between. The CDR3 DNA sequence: TGTGCCAGCAGTTACCGAGGGGGAAACTATGGCTACACCTTC. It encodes CASSYRGGNYGYTF.

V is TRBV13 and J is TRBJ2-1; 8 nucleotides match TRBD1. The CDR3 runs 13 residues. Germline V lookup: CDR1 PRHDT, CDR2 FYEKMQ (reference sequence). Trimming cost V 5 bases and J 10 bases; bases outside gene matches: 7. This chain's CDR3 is CASSLDRGREQFF. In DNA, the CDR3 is TGTGCCAGCAGCCTAGACAGGGGAAGAGAGCAGTTCTTC.

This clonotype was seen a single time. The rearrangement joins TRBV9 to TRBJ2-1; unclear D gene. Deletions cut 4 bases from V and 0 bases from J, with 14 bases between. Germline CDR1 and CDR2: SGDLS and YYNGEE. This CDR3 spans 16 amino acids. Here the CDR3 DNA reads TGTGCCAGCAGCTCGGGTGGCGCGAGCTCCTACAATGAGCAGTTCTTC. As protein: CASSSGGASSYNEQFF.

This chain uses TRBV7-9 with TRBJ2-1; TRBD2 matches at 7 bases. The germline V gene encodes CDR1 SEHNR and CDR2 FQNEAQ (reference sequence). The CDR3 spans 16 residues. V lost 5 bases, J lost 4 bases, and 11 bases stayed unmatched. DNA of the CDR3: TGTGCCAGCAGCCCCCAGCGCGGGAGTCTTTACAATGAGCAGTTCTTC. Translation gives CASSPQRGSLYNEQFF.

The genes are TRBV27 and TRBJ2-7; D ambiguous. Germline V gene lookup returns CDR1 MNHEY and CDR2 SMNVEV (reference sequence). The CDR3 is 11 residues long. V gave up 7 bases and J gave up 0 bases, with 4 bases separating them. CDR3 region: CASIPSYEQYF. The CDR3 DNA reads TGTGCCAGCATTCCCTCCTACGAGCAGTACTTC.

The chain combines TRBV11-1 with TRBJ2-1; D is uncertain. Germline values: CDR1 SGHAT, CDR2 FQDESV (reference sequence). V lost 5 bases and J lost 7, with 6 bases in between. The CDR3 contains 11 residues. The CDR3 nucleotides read TGTGCCAGCAGCACCGCAAATGAGCAGTTCTTC. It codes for CASSTANEQFF.

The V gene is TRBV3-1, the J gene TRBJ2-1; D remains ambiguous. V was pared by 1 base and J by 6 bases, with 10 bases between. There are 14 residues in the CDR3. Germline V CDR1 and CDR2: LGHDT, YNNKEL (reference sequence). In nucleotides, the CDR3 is TGTGCCAGCAGCCAAGTTGGTTTCCCCAATGAGCAGTTCTTC. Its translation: CASSQVGFPNEQFF.

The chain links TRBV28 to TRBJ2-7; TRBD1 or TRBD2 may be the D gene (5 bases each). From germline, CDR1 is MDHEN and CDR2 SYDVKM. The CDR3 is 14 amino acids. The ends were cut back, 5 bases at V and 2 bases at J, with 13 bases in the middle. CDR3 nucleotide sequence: TGTGCCAGCAGTAGGCCCCGGGGCACCTACGAGCAGTACTTC. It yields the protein CASSRPRGTYEQYF.

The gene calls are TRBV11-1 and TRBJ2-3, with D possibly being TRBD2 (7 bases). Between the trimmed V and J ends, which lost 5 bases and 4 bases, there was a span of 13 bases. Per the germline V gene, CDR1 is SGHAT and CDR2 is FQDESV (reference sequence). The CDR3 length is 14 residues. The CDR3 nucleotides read TGTGCCAGCAGCCCTCCGGGGGGCGCAGATACGCAGTATTTT. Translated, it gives CASSPPGGADTQYF.

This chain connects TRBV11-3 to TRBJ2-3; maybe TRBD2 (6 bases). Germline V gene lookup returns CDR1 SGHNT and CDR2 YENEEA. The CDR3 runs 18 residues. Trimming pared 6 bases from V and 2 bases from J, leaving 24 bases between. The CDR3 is CASSLPQPGLQHTDTQYF. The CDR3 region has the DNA TGTGCCAGCAGTTTACCCCAGCCGGGACTTCAACACACAGATACGCAGTATTTT.

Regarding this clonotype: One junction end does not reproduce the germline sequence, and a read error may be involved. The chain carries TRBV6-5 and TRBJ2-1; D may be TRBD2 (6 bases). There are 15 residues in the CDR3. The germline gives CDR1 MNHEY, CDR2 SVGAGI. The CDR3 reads CARSYRDSFFNEQFF. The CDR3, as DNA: TGTGCCAGAAGTTATAGGGACTCCTTTTTCAATGAGCAGTTCTTC.

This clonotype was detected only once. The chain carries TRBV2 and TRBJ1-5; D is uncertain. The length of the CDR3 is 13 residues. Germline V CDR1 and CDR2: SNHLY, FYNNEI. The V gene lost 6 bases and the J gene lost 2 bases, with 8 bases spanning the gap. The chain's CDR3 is CASREFGNQPQHF. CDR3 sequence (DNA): TGTGCCAGCAGGGAATTTGGCAATCAGCCCCAGCATTTT.